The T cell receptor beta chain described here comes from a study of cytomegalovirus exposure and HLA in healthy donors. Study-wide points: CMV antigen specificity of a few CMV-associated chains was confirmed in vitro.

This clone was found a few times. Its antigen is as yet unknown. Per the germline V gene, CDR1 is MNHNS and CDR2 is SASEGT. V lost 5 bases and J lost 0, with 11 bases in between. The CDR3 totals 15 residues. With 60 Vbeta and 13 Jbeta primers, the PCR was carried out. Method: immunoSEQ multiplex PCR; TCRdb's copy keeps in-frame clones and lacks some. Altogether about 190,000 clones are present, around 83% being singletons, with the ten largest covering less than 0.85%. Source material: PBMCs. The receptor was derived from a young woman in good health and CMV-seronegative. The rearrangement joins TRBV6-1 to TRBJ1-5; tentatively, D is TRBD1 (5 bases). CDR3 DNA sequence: TGTGCCAGCAGTTTCGACGGGGGTAGCAATCAGCCCCAGCATTTT. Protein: CASSFDGGSNQPQHF.